The 2 T cell receptor beta chains in this list originate from one sample, sequenced in a study of OX40 agonist ivuxolimab in advanced cancers. Sequencing was performed with immunoSEQ multiplex PCR; in TCRdb, only in-frame clones are kept and a portion is missing. This sample carries roughly 30,000 clones, 75% to 90% of them seen once, and the ten largest clones take about 30%. Specimen: CD4+ or CD8+ T cells sorted from blood, collected in a trial of the OX40 agonist ivuxolimab. The receptors were sampled from an adult with an advanced solid tumor such as melanoma, head and neck, liver or kidney cancer.

The chain employs TRBV11-2 and TRBJ2-5; D remains ambiguous. Trimming took off 5 bases at V and 5 bases at J, with 9 bases between the two ends. The CDR3 runs to 12 residues. Germline assignment: CDR1 SGHAT and CDR2 FQNNGV. The chain's CDR3 is CASSPPGETQYF. The CDR3 coding sequence is TGTGCCAGCAGCCCACCTGGCGAGACCCAGTACTTC.

The CDR3 reads CASSGDRGNEQYF. The DNA for the CDR3 is TGTGCCAGCAGCGGTGACAGGGGAAACGAGCAGTACTTC. The chain employs TRBV7-2 and TRBJ2-7, with 8 bases aligning to TRBD1. CDR1 is SGHTA and CDR2 is FQGNSA in the germline V gene. V lost 5 bases, J lost 5 bases, and 5 bases stayed unmatched. CDR3 size: 13 residues.